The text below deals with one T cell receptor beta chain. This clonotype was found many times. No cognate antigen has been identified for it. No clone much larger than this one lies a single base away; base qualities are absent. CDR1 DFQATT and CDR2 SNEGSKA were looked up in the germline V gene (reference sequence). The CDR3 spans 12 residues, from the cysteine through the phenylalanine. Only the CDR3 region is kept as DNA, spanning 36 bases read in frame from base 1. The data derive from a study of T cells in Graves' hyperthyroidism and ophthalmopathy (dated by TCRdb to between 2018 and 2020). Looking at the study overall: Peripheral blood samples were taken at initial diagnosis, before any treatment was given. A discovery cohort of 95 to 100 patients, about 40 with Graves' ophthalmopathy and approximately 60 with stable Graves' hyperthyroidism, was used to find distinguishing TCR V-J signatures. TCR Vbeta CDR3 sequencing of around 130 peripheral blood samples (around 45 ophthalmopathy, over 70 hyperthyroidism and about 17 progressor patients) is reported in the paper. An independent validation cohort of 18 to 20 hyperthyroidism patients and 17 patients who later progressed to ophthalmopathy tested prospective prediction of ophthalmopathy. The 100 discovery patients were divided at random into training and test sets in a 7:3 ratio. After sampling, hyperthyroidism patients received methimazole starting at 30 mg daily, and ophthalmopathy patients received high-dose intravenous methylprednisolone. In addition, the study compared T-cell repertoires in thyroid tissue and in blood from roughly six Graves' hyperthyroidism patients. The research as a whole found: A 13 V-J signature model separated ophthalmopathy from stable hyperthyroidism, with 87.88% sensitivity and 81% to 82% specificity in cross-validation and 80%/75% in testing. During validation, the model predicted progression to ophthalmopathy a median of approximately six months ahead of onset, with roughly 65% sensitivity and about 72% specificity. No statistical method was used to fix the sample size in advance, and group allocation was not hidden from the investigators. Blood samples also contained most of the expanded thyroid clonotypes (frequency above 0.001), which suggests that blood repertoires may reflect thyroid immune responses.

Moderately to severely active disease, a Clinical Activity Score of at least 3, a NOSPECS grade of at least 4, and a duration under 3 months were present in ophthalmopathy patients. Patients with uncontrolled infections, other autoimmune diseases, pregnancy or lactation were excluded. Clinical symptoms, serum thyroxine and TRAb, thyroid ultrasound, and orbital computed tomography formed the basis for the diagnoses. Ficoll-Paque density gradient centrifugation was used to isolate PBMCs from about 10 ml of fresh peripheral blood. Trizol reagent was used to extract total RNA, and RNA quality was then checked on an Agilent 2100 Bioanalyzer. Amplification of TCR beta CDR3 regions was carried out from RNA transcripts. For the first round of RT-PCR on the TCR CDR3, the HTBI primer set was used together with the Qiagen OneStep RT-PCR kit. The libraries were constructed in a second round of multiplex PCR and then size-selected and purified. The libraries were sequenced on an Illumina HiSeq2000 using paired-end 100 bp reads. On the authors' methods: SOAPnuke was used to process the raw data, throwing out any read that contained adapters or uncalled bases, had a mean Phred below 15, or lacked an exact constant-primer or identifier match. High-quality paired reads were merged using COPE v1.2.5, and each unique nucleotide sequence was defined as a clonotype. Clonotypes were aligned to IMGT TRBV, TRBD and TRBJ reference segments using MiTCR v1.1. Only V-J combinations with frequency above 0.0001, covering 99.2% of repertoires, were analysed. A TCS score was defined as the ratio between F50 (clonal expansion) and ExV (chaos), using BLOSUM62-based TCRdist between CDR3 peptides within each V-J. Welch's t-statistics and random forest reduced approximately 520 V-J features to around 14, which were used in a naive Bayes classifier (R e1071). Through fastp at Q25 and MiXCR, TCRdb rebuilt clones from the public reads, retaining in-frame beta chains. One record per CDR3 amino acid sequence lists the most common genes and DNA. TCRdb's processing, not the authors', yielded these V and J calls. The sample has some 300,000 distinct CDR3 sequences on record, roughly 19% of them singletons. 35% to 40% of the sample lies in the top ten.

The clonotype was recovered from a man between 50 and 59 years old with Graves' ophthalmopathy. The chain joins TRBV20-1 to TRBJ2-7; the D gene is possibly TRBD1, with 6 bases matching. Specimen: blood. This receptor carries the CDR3 CSRTGNSYEQYF. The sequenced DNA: TGCAGCCGAACAGGGAACTCCTACGAGCAGTACTTC.